This is a list of T cell receptor beta chains from one sample in a study of shared clonotypes between healthy human individuals. The protocol was immunoSEQ multiplex PCR, while the TCRdb copy is restricted to in-frame clones and leaves out a portion. The sample carries around 2.1 million clones, nearly 97% recorded once. Sample: naive CD4+ T cells sorted from blood. All receptors derive from a man between 18 and 35 years old in good health. The CDR3 runs from the conserved cysteine through the conserved F or W. Size is stated for part of the rows, as once, few or many counts, or as a class when the clone is expanded.

abundance	v_gene	j_gene	CDR3aa
-	TRBV10-2	TRBJ2-7	CASSESMETGRYEQYF
once	TRBV9	TRBJ2-7	CASSVGGLVSYEQYF
-	TRBV4-1	TRBJ1-5	CASSQESGQGNQPQHF
-	TRBV19	TRBJ2-7	CASSHGTSGIYEQYF
few	TRBV6-4	TRBJ2-5	CASTKTNF
once	TRBV6-5	TRBJ2-7	CASSSLAETYEQYF
-	TRBV15	TRBJ2-7	CATGRGGLAGTYEQYF
-	TRBV5-1	TRBJ2-5	CASSLGTSTQETQYF
-	TRBV5-1	TRBJ1-4	CASSLSPLGGLMSEKLFF
-	TRBV7-3	TRBJ2-1	CASSLGQGYNEQFF
-	TRBV5-1	TRBJ2-5	CASMGRPAGEETQYF
-	TRBV7-8	TRBJ1-2	CASSLVHTNYGYTF
-	TRBV27	TRBJ1-6	CASSPTGLNSPLHF
-	TRBV28	TRBJ2-1	CASSNGGLYNEQFF
-	TRBV4-1	TRBJ1-2	CASSQVWGSLASIDF
-	TRBV4-3	TRBJ2-2	CASSQDLAVTGELFF
-	TRBV30	TRBJ2-2	CAWRNSGGTGELFF
-	TRBV7-7	TRBJ2-5	CASSSSGAKETQYF
-	TRBV10-3	TRBJ2-7	CAISESIGGRSSYEQYF
-	TRBV2	TRBJ2-5	CASSDLPSGGVETQYF
-	TRBV7-7	TRBJ2-5	CASSMGQVETQYF
once	TRBV23-1	TRBJ2-7	CASSPEVGTGRYEQYF
-	TRBV7-3	TRBJ2-3	CASSLRSSGIGTDTQYF
-	TRBV2	TRBJ1-2	CASSEAQGPGYGYTF
once	TRBV9	TRBJ1-1	CASSVRDGYEAFF
-	TRBV6-5	TRBJ2-7	CASSRGQGTYEQYF
-	TRBV5-1	TRBJ1-1	CASSLGQANTEAFF
-	TRBV28	TRBJ2-1	CASPKGGTSYNEQFF
once	TRBV5-1	TRBJ2-7	CASSQSDVGGEQYF
-	TRBV5-1	TRBJ2-7	CASSPLGGGRGEQYF
-	TRBV27	TRBJ1-1	CASRLLGQTEAFF
once	TRBV5-4	TRBJ2-7	CASSLSPGASYEQYF
-	TRBV11-2	TRBJ2-3	CASSSNSDTQYF
-	TRBV7-2	TRBJ2-7	CASSLGTYEQYF
-	TRBV5-1	TRBJ1-1	CASSLAAVGEDEAFF
-	TRBV19	TRBJ1-5	CASSLSTGARPGSNQPQHF
-	TRBV4-3	TRBJ2-1	CASSQEVFSYNEQFF
-	TRBV7-3	TRBJ1-4	CASSLIRNREKLFF
-	TRBV2	TRBJ2-3	CASTSTGAGDTQYF
-	TRBV12-5	-	CASGDGPYEQYF
-	TRBV28	TRBJ2-7	CASSPERGSNYEQYF
-	TRBV18	TRBJ1-2	CASSPEHRANYGYTF
-	TRBV14	TRBJ1-5	CASSRGGMGQPQHF